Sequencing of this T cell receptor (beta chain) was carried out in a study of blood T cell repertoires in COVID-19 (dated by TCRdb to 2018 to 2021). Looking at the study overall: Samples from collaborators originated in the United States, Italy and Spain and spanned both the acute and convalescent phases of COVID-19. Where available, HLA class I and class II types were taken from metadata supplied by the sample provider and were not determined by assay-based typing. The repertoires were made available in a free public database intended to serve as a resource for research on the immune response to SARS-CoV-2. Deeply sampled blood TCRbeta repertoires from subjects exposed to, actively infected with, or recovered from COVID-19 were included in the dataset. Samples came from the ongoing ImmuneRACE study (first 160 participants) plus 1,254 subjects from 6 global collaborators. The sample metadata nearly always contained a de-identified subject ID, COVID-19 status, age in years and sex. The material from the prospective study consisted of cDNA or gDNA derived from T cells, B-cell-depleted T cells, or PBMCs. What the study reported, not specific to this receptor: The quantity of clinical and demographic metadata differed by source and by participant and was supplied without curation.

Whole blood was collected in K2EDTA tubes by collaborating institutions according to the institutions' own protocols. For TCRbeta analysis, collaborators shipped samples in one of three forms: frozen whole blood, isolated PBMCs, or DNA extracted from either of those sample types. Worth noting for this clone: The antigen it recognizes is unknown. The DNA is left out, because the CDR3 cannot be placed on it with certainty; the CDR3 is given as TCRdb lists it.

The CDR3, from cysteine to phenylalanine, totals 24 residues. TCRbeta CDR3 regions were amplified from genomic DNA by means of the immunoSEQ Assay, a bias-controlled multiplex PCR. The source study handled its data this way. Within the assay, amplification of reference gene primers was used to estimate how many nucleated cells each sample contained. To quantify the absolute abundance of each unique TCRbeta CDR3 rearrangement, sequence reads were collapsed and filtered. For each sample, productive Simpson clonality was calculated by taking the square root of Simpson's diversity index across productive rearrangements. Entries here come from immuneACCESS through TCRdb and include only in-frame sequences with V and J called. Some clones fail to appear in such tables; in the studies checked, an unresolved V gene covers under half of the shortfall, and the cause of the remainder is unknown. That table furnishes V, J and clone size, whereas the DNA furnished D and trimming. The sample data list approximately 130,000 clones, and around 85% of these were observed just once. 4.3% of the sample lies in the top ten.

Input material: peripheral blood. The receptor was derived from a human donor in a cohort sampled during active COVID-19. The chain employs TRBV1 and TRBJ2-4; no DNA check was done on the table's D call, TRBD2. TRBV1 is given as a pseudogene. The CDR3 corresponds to CTSSQEILGKNIQYFGGGENIQYF.